The TCR beta chain described here comes from a study of T-cell reconstitution after alpha-beta-depleted transplantation in children. Whole-study results and caveats: Several patients had high TCRbeta diversity at day 60; it came from surviving recipient T cells and thymic progenitors. There were reportedly several hundred expanded graft clones from which alpha-beta T cells came about two months after transplant. From newly produced T cells came most of the T-cell counts and diversity one year after transplant.

The CDR3 is 13 residues long. Germline CDR1 and CDR2: DFQATT and SNEGSKA (reference sequence). V was pared by 6 bases and J by 3 bases, with 15 bases between. About this clonotype: As yet, its antigen is unknown.

The TCRbeta library was prepared with unique molecular identifiers. One entry per CDR3 protein results from TCRdb running MiXCR on the PCR reads. The table lists tens of thousands of distinct CDR3 sequences, less than 20% of them singletons, with 50% to 65% in the top ten. The rearrangement links TRBV20-1 to TRBJ2-7; possibly TRBD1 or TRBD2 for D (5 bases each). The clonotype was recovered from a male patient between 2 and 10 years old who had a stem cell transplant for acute lymphoblastic leukemia, so the T cells may come from the graft donor. Sequenced material: PBMCs, mostly from graft donor cells, taken 360 days after TCRalphabeta/CD19-depleted stem cell transplant. CDR3 sequence: CSATGTENYEQYF. The CDR3 nucleotides are TGCAGTGCGACCGGGACGGAGAACTACGAGCAGTACTTC.